A single sample is the source of the 6 T cell receptor beta chains below, sequenced in a study of T cell clonality in common variable immunodeficiency. TCRdb's table, derived via immunoSEQ multiplex PCR, lists solely in-frame clones and lacks some. This repertoire holds 50,000 to 70,000 clones, and none appear only once. Sequencing was performed on peripheral blood mononuclear cells. The receptors originated from a person between 18 and 75 years old in good health.

This clone was recorded at least ten times. With the read ending 3 residues before the CDR3 end, the germline J gene is used to fill in that end. The genes are TRBV19 and TRBJ2-7; D might be TRBD2 (6 bases). Per germline, CDR1 LNHDA and CDR2 SQIVND (reference sequence). This CDR3 has 16 amino acids. Trimming cost V 5 bases and J 6 bases, with 23 bases left between them. The CDR3 loop reads CASSANPSATTGEQYF. Partial CDR3 DNA: TGTGCCAGTAGTGCCAACCCTAGCGCCACGACGGGCGAG.

This clone has just a few counts. The read falls 3 residues short of the CDR3 end, and the missing part is taken from the germline J gene. V gene TRBV7-2 combines with J gene TRBJ2-3; D unresolved. The CDR3 loop spans 13 amino acids. Germline V CDR1 and CDR2: SGHTA, FQGNSA. The DNA read from the CDR3 is TGTGCCAGCAGCAGCGCCCGATCCGGTCCG. It codes for CASSSARSGP. The full CDR3 protein reads CASSSARSGPQYF.

In regard to this clone: The CDR3 end is not reached by the read, which stops 3 residues before it; the germline J gene fills it in. The rearrangement links TRBV7-9 to TRBJ1-2; D perhaps matches TRBD1 (6 bases). Per the germline V gene, CDR1 is SEHNR and CDR2 is FQNEAQ (reference sequence). This CDR3 spans 15 amino acids. CDR3 loop: CASSGLAGGTDTYTF. CDR3 DNA (partial): TGTGCCAGCAGCGGACTAGCTGGGGGCACAGATACA.

This clone was detected many times. The read terminates 3 residues ahead of where the CDR3 ends, so the germline J gene completes it. The V call is TRBV29-1, the J call TRBJ1-4, with TRBD1 as a possible D gene (6 bases). CDR1 is SQVTM and CDR2 is ANQGSEA in the germline V gene. The CDR3 is made up of 14 amino acids. V dropped 4 bases and J dropped 3 bases, with 12 bases sitting between them. Partial CDR3 DNA: TGCAGCGTTGGGAACAGGGATGCTAATGAAAAA. Protein: CSVGNRDANEK. The entire CDR3 protein reads CSVGNRDANEKLFF. Full variable domain (missing parts from reference TRBV29-1 and TRBJ1-4): SAVISQKPSRDICQRGTSLTIQCQVDSQVTMMFWYRQQPGQSLTLIATANQGSEATYESGFVIDKFPISRPNLTFSTLTVSNMSPEDSSIYLCSVGNRDANEKLFFGSGTQLSVL.

This clone was counted ten times or more. From the germline J gene comes the end of the CDR3, since the read stops 3 residues before it. The chain joins TRBV7-9 to TRBJ2-7; TRBD2 might be the D (5 bases). The germline V gene encodes CDR1 SEHNR and CDR2 FQNEAQ (reference sequence). The CDR3 has 15 amino acids. Trimming stripped 1 base from V and 6 bases from J, with 16 bases between. The part of the CDR3 DNA that was read is TGTGCCAGCAGCTTAGTGAGGCCCGGGGAAGGCGAG. This encodes CASSLVRPGEGE. The whole CDR3 sequence is CASSLVRPGEGEQYF.

This clone was recorded at least ten times. CDR3 in amino acids: CAITSGTGIEAFF. The DNA read from the CDR3 is TGTGCCATCACCTCTGGGACAGGGATTGAA. V gene TRBV10-3 combines with J gene TRBJ1-1, with TRBD1 matching 9 bases. The read terminates 3 residues before the CDR3 end, so the remaining end is supplied by the germline J gene. This CDR3 has 13 amino acids. The V segment lost 7 bases and the J segment 7 bases; nucleotides outside the gene matches: 7. Germline CDR1 ENHRY, CDR2 SYGVKD.